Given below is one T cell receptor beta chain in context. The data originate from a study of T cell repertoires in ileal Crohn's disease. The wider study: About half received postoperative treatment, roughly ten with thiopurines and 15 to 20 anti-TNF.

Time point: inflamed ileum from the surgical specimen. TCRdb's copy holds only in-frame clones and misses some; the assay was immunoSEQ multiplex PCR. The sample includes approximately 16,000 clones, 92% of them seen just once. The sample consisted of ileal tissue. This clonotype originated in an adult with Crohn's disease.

For the CDR3, the DNA is TGCGCCAGCAGTGCCCAGGGGAACTCTGGAAACACCATATATTTT. This gives the protein CASSAQGNSGNTIYF. V usage is TRBV10-2 and J usage is TRBJ1-3; tentative D call: TRBD1 (6 bases). The CDR3 is 15 residues long. CDR1 is WSHSY and CDR2 is SAAADI in the germline V gene. Trimming pared 4 bases from V and 0 bases from J, leaving 10 bases between.